This T cell receptor beta chain was sequenced during a study of blood T cell repertoires in COVID-19. Profiled with immunoSEQ multiplex PCR; TCRdb holds only in-frame clones, not every one. The table has around 330,000 clones, 89% seen once; the top ten hold about 5.2%. The table lists this clone with a few counts. Grouping used clinical history reported by participants in a survey and questionnaire. The V end was cut by 6 bases, the J end by 0 bases, with 9 bases between. CDR3 length: 12 residues. Germline CDR1 SQVTM, CDR2 ANQGSEA. Source material: PBMCs or T cells enriched from blood (not recorded which). The sequence was obtained from a man aged 55-75 years who had recovered from COVID-19. The chain joins TRBV29-1 to TRBJ2-7, with D unresolved. The CDR3: CSVQPGSYEQYF. The CDR3, as DNA: TGCAGCGTCCAACCGGGCTCCTACGAGCAGTACTTC.